Below, one TCR beta chain is given with its context. The sample comes from a study of blood T cell repertoires in COVID-19. In the study overall: T cells, B-cell-depleted T cells, or PBMCs supplied cDNA or gDNA.

In the study's own analysis: Estimation of nucleated cell counts relied on the amplification of reference gene primers. Sequenced by immunoSEQ multiplex PCR; TCRdb stores in-frame clones only, minus some. The V and J calls and the clone size are those of that table, but D and trimming were determined from the DNA. The table shows a few hundred thousand clones, with more than 65% occurring only once. The CDR3 contains 14 residues. Germline V gives CDR1 SNHLY, CDR2 FYNNEI. The V and J ends lost 6 bases and 0 bases respectively, with 11 bases between them. The clonotype was recovered from an elderly woman with acute or convalescent COVID-19. The rearrangement joins TRBV2 to TRBJ1-2; D call uncertain. Sequencing was carried out using peripheral blood. CDR3 nucleotide sequence: TGTGCCAGCAGCACAGATTCAGCTAACTATGGCTACACCTTC. Translation gives CASSTDSANYGYTF.